This TCR beta chain was recovered during a study of blood T cell repertoires in COVID-19. Study overall: COVID-19 samples, acute and convalescent, were from the United States, Italy and Spain. PBMCs, B-cell-depleted T cells, or T cells were the source of the cDNA or gDNA that made up the material.

The CDR3 spans 13 residues. Trimming stripped 5 bases from V and 4 bases from J, with 11 bases between. Germline CDR1 SGHTA, CDR2 FQGNSA. In the study's own analysis: Amplification of reference gene primers provided the estimated nucleated cell counts. TCRdb's table, derived via immunoSEQ multiplex PCR, lists solely in-frame clones and lacks some. The V and J calls and the clone size are those of that table, but D and trimming were determined from the DNA. The sample shows around 190,000 clones, 75% to 90% of them seen only once. The chain has TRBV7-2 and TRBJ1-2, with D unclear. Sequenced: peripheral blood. The clonotype comes from a young man with acute or convalescent COVID-19. CDR3 region: CASSTPGTYGYTF. The CDR3 DNA sequence: TGTGCCAGCAGCACCCCGGGTACCTATGGCTACACCTTC. The whole variable domain, remainder taken from reference TRBV7-2 and TRBJ1-2, is GAGVSQSPSNKVTEKGKDVELRCDPISGHTALYWYRQSLGQGLEFLIYFQGNSAPDKSGLPSDRFSAERTGGSVSTLTIQRTQQEDSAVYLCASSTPGTYGYTFGSGTRLTVV.